The TCR beta chain described here comes from a study of human T cells and chemical hapten exposure (dated by TCRdb to the early 2020s). The study in broad terms: For sensitization, 2% DPC in acetone was applied to an approximately 2 cm by approximately 2 cm area of upper inner arm skin. In alopecia patients, the study followed how the peripheral blood TCR repertoire changed in vivo over primary and secondary sensitization to diphenylcyclopropenone (DPC), a hapten. Patch testing on the upper back used Finn chambers containing 0.01% DPC, with scoring done after 6 days according to International Contact Dermatitis Research Group standards. Libraries were pooled for sequencing, and per-sample TCR yields varied mainly because of small differences in library volumes within the pool. The mostly female patient cohort included alopecia areata with under or over 50% scalp involvement, alopecia totalis and alopecia universalis. Throughout the roughly 23-week study period, patients were also given weekly therapeutic DPC doses on the scalp. Blood samples were taken from patients before sensitization (week 0) and at 2, 6 and about 24 weeks after DPC sensitization. For TCR sequencing, blood came from twenty-nine alopecia patients at anywhere from one to four time points (pre-sensitization, 2, 6 and 24 weeks). General findings and caveats noted by the study authors: DPC sensitization did not change how many TCRs were above 1 in 1000 frequency, and no evidence was found of alterations in global repertoire structure. Patch test score correlated positively with the number of PT1 expanded TCRs, reaching significance at thresholds 8, 16 and 32 but not at 4. After repeated subsampling, the strength of the expansion versus patch-test correlation and the threshold at which it became significant changed. Expanded TCRs formed significantly more large CDR3 similarity clusters than pre-sensitization or healthy control sets, consistent with antigen-driven responses. Alopecia, a presumed autoimmune disease, was present in all patients, so the immune response of the patients might differ from that of healthy individuals.

V lost 1 base and J lost 5 bases; the stretch between them is 11 bases long. In the germline V gene, CDR1 corresponds to SQVTM and CDR2 to ANQGSEA. The CDR3 runs 14 amino acids, cysteine and phenylalanine included. The entry retains the CDR3 DNA only, 42 bases that are in frame from base 1. Libraries were made using RACE. The sequencer was a NextSeq 500. During library preparation, unique molecular identifiers were attached to individual cDNA molecules so that TCRs could be counted in a quantitative, reproducible way. Both TCR alpha and TCR beta chains were sequenced from each blood RNA sample. The original methods were these. Samples had a median of about 96,000 TCRs, with a range from roughly 23,224 to 700,000. V, J and CDR3 annotation of the TCR reads was performed with the Decombinator software suite. To make PS versus PT1 abundance plots, every sample was subsampled to the same number of TCRs (28,000). Expanded TCRs were defined as absent before sensitization and observed at least eight times at the 2-week time point. In TCRdb, the public reads were trimmed at Q25 with fastp and aligned with MiXCR, with productive beta chains retained. When rows share a CDR3 protein, they turn into one entry using the most common DNA and genes. For this entry, the V and J calls and clone size follow TCRdb and not the study's own pipeline. In all, the sample holds about 51,000 distinct CDR3 sequences, and about 9% of those were seen once. About 14% of the sample is taken by the ten largest.

Per the publication, the time point label means: pre-sensitization, week 0. What this sample's treatment or condition label stands for: therapeutic diphenylcyclopropenone sensitization with weekly scalp DPC. At every patch-test visit, the blood draw took place before the patch test was put on. Patients were eligible if aged 18 to 70, diagnosed with alopecia and judged suitable for DPC therapy, and pregnant patients were excluded. Total RNA was extracted from unfractionated whole blood collected in Tempus Blood RNA tubes. This clonotype was seen at least ten times. It lacks a known antigen. Within one base of it there is no much larger clone, and no base qualities were kept.

Recombination connected TRBV29-1 to TRBJ1-4; TRBD1 is perhaps the D gene, given 5 matching bases. The sequence derives from a woman aged 40 to 55 with alopecia areata. Some clones in this sample may be carry-over from other donors' samples. The source was whole blood, collected in connection with sensitization to the hapten diphenylcyclopropenone (DPC). The CDR3 protein is CSVEVRAGNEKLFF. Here is the DNA: TGCAGCGTTGAAGTCAGGGCTGGGAATGAAAAACTGTTTTTT.